These 3 T cell receptor beta chains were sequenced from one sample in a study of blood T cell repertoires in COVID-19. Data came from immunoSEQ multiplex PCR; TCRdb stores just in-frame clones and leaves some out. The sample has roughly 180,000 clones; approximately 91% are singletons. Sequencing was done on a sample of peripheral blood. The receptors stem from a man aged 65 to 85 with active or convalescent COVID-19.

J is TRBJ1-5 and V is TRBV12-3 or TRBV12-4; D perhaps matches TRBD1 (6 bases). This CDR3 comprises 13 residues. Trimming removed 5 bases at V and 6 bases at J, with 11 bases between. The CDR3 protein is CASSIQGTQPQHF. Here the CDR3 DNA reads TGTGCCAGCAGTATACAGGGTACTCAGCCCCAGCATTTT.

The chain combines TRBV3-1 (or the pseudogene TRBV3-2) with TRBJ1-3; 8 nucleotides line up with TRBD1. This CDR3 is 14 amino acids long. Germline-derived CDR1 and CDR2 are LGHDT and YNNKEL (reference sequence). V dropped 5 bases and J dropped 4; count of bases not matched to a gene: 4. The CDR3 bases are TGTGCCAGCAGCTCTCGACAGGGGGGAAACACCATATATTTT. It specifies CASSSRQGGNTIYF.

The chain joins TRBV5-4 to TRBJ2-6; D unresolved. The CDR3 sequence is 16 residues long. The germline V gene has CDR1 SGHNT and CDR2 YYREEE (reference sequence). The V gene lost 0 bases and the J gene lost 4 bases, with 11 bases spanning the gap. The CDR3 reads CASSLASGLGANVLTF. DNA for the CDR3: TGTGCCAGCAGCTTGGCCAGTGGGCTAGGGGCCAACGTCCTGACTTTC.